This TCR beta chain was sequenced during a study of blood T cell repertoires in COVID-19. As handled by the study authors: Scientists estimated how many nucleated cells there were by amplifying reference gene primers. The protocol was immunoSEQ multiplex PCR, while the TCRdb copy is restricted to in-frame clones and leaves out a portion. That table gives V, J and clone size, and the DNA gave D and trimming. The repertoire holds more than 40,000 clones, with approximately 85% as singletons. The trim removed 2 bases at V and 7 bases at J, leaving 11 bases unmatched. This CDR3 has 18 residues. Germline CDR1 MDHEN, CDR2 SYDVKM.

The chain recombines TRBV28 with TRBJ2-1; 13 bases are a match to TRBD2. This TCR was sampled from a human donor in a cohort sampled during active COVID-19. The donor label of this sample is uncertain. The sample comprised peripheral blood. The CDR3 DNA sequence: TGTGCCAGCAGTTTAAACCTTTTACTAGCGGGGGGGGTTAATGAGCAGTTCTTC. Translated, it gives CASSLNLLLAGGVNEQFF.